This TCR beta chain was captured in a study of blood T cells in healthy people across ages. General study results and limits: More naive CD4+ cells and higher diversity marked long-lived donors relative to aged donors. PBMCs left unsorted prevented a conclusive naive versus antigen-experienced comparison.

The table lists this clonotype with many counts. What it binds is not known. Alongside a J-beta primer mix, a sample-barcoded 5' primer served in a second PCR lasting about 7 to 11 cycles. Template switching added a 12-random-nucleotide identifier to every cDNA molecule. TCRdb fed the 5' RACE reads into MiXCR, producing one record per CDR3 protein. This sample has about 1,600,000 distinct CDR3 sequences, with approximately 40% found just once. Germline CDR1 is ENHRY and CDR2 is SYGVKD. The germline V and J ends were trimmed by 4 bases and 2 bases, with 15 bases remaining between them. CDR3 length: 15 amino acids.

Sequenced input: blood. This receptor was identified in a woman between 18 and 29 years old in good health. V gene TRBV10-3 combines with J gene TRBJ2-7; a weak D match, TRBD1 (5 bases). CDR3 bases: TGTGCCATCAGTGTCTCCCCCCAGGGTCCCTACGAGCAGTACTTC. Translated, it gives CAISVSPQGPYEQYF.